A selection of T cell receptor beta chains follows, all from one sample in a study of OX40 agonist ivuxolimab in advanced cancers. Here immunoSEQ multiplex PCR was the method, and the copy in TCRdb shows in-frame clones only, minus some. There are approximately 80,000 clones in the sample; roughly 89% occur only once, and approximately 0.19% lies in the top ten. Sequences were derived from CD4+ or CD8+ T cells sorted from blood, sampled in a trial of the OX40 agonist ivuxolimab. The receptors were gathered from an adult with an advanced solid tumor such as melanoma, head and neck, liver or kidney cancer. The CDR3 runs from the conserved cysteine through the conserved F or W. The order of the fields is J gene, D gene, V gene, clone size, CDR3 protein, CDR3 DNA. D genes are given only for firm matches. Size tells how often a clone was seen (once, few, many) or the class of an expanded clone, and some rows leave it out.

j_gene: TRBJ2-7; d_gene: TRBD2; v_gene: TRBV29-1; abundance: -; CDR3aa: CSVEGTSGRGGNEQYF; CDR3nt: TGCAGCGTTGAGGGGACTAGCGGGAGAGGTGGGAACGAGCAGTACTTC
j_gene: TRBJ1-5; d_gene: -; v_gene: TRBV30; abundance: -; CDR3aa: CAWSTRGNQPQHF; CDR3nt: TGTGCCTGGTCTACAAGGGGGAATCAGCCCCAGCATTTT
j_gene: TRBJ1-6; d_gene: -; v_gene: TRBV7-2; abundance: -; CDR3aa: CASSFGDNSPLHF; CDR3nt: TGTGCCAGCAGCTTCGGGGATAATTCACCCCTCCACTTT
j_gene: TRBJ1-2; d_gene: -; v_gene: TRBV30; abundance: -; CDR3aa: CAWSVEVGRYTF; CDR3nt: TGTGCCTGGAGTGTAGAGGTTGGGCGCTACACCTTC
j_gene: TRBJ1-1; d_gene: TRBD1; v_gene: TRBV5-1; abundance: -; CDR3aa: CASSWGQGYNTEAFF; CDR3nt: TGCGCCAGCAGCTGGGGACAGGGATATAACACTGAAGCTTTCTTT
j_gene: TRBJ1-3; d_gene: -; v_gene: TRBV28; abundance: -; CDR3aa: CASSPDLGPMGNTIYF; CDR3nt: TGTGCCAGCAGTCCCGATCTTGGACCGATGGGAAACACCATATATTTT
j_gene: TRBJ1-4; d_gene: TRBD1; v_gene: TRBV7-9; abundance: -; CDR3aa: CASSDTGGANEKLFF; CDR3nt: TGTGCCAGCAGCGACACAGGGGGAGCTAATGAAAAACTGTTTTTT
j_gene: TRBJ1-2; d_gene: -; v_gene: TRBV7-9; abundance: once; CDR3aa: CASSFTGPGYTF; CDR3nt: TGTGCCAGCAGCTTTACGGGGCCAGGTTACACCTTC
j_gene: TRBJ1-5; d_gene: -; v_gene: TRBV27; abundance: -; CDR3aa: CASSLSGRNQPQHF; CDR3nt: TGTGCCAGCAGTTTATCCGGACGCAATCAGCCCCAGCATTTT
j_gene: TRBJ1-6; d_gene: TRBD1; v_gene: TRBV5-4; abundance: -; CDR3aa: CASSLRQGANSPLHF; CDR3nt: TGTGCCAGCAGCTTAAGACAGGGGGCGAATTCACCCCTCCACTTT
j_gene: TRBJ2-7; d_gene: TRBD2; v_gene: TRBV4-2; abundance: -; CDR3aa: CASSQDRSGKGYEQYF; CDR3nt: TGTGCCAGCAGCCAAGATAGGAGCGGGAAAGGTTACGAGCAGTACTTC
j_gene: TRBJ2-1; d_gene: TRBD2; v_gene: TRBV12-5; abundance: -; CDR3aa: CASGLGTTSGGHNEQFF; CDR3nt: TGTGCTAGTGGTTTGGGAACGACTAGCGGGGGCCACAATGAGCAGTTCTTC
j_gene: TRBJ2-3; d_gene: -; v_gene: TRBV30; abundance: once; CDR3aa: CAWNLGLGGTDTQYF; CDR3nt: TGTGCCTGGAATCTCGGCCTAGGGGGCACAGATACGCAGTATTTT
j_gene: TRBJ1-3; d_gene: TRBD1; v_gene: TRBV12-5; abundance: -; CDR3aa: CASGWIPTGRGDSGNTIYF; CDR3nt: TGTGCTAGTGGTTGGATCCCGACAGGGAGGGGGGACTCTGGAAACACCATATATTTT
j_gene: TRBJ1-1; d_gene: -; v_gene: TRBV5-1; abundance: -; CDR3aa: CASSLSGGGTEAFF; CDR3nt: TGCGCCAGCAGCTTATCGGGTGGAGGGACTGAAGCTTTCTTT
j_gene: TRBJ1-1; d_gene: -; v_gene: TRBV19; abundance: -; CDR3aa: CASSTPDWANTEAFF; CDR3nt: TGTGCCAGTAGTACGCCGGACTGGGCCAACACTGAAGCTTTCTTT
j_gene: TRBJ2-5; d_gene: TRBD2; v_gene: TRBV5-4; abundance: -; CDR3aa: CASSAWTSGTLMSLYF; CDR3nt: TGTGCCAGCAGCGCCTGGACTAGCGGAACTCTCATGTCCCTGTACTTC
j_gene: TRBJ1-1; d_gene: TRBD1; v_gene: TRBV11-2; abundance: -; CDR3aa: CASSRPGTGGRTEAFF; CDR3nt: TGTGCCAGCAGTCGACCCGGGACAGGGGGCCGGACTGAAGCTTTCTTT
j_gene: TRBJ2-1; d_gene: -; v_gene: TRBV19; abundance: -; CDR3aa: CAAAGRYSSYNEQFF; CDR3nt: TGTGCCGCAGCCGGGCGGTACAGCTCCTACAATGAGCAGTTCTTC
j_gene: TRBJ2-1; d_gene: -; v_gene: TRBV30; abundance: -; CDR3aa: CAWSPRVGPYNEQFF; CDR3nt: TGTGCCTGGAGTCCCCGGGTAGGACCTTACAATGAGCAGTTCTTC